These T cell receptor beta chains were read from a single sample in a study of T cells in Graves' hyperthyroidism and ophthalmopathy. TCRdb processed the multiplex PCR reads anew with MiXCR; each CDR3 protein has one entry. The table records more than 500,000 distinct CDR3 sequences, around 15% of them present only once. Sequenced: blood. The receptors were gathered from a woman under 40 with Graves' ophthalmopathy. The CDR3 runs from the conserved cysteine through the conserved F or W. The D gene is left open where the match is weak. Size is stated for part of the rows, as once, few or many counts, or as a class when the clone is expanded.

v_gene	d_gene	abundance	j_gene	CDR3aa	CDR3nt
TRBV7-2	.	few	TRBJ2-4	CASSLGPGRIKNIQYF	TGTGCCAGCAGCTTAGGACCAGGGAGAATCAAAAACATTCAGTACTTC
TRBV12-3/TRBV12-4	TRBD1	.	TRBJ1-5	CASSPHRTRQGVFNQPQHF	TGTGCCAGCAGTCCCCACCGGACTCGACAGGGGGTGTTCAATCAGCCCCAGCATTTT
TRBV20-1	TRBD1	many	TRBJ2-7	CSAEGTGGASYEQYF	TGCAGTGCTGAGGGGACAGGAGGCGCCTCCTACGAGCAGTACTTC
TRBV10-2	.	few	TRBJ2-5	CASSEQGRETQYF	TGCGCCAGCAGTGAGCAAGGAAGGGAGACCCAGTACTTC
TRBV29-1	.	many	TRBJ2-3	CSVPGPADTQYF	TGCAGCGTCCCCGGCCCGGCGGATACGCAGTATTTT
TRBV27	.	few	TRBJ1-2	CASSSNSAGGYTF	TGTGCCAGCAGTTCGAACAGCGCCGGTGGCTACACCTTC
TRBV4-3	.	.	TRBJ1-1	CASSQSRTAPFEAFF	TGCGCCAGCAGCCAATCTAGGACGGCCCCATTTGAAGCTTTCTTT
TRBV28	TRBD1	.	TRBJ1-1	CASNPPGQAYTEAFF	TGTGCCAGCAACCCACCGGGACAGGCGTACACTGAAGCTTTCTTT
TRBV28	.	many	TRBJ2-7	CASSPGGVGSYEQYF	TGTGCCAGCAGTCCAGGGGGGGTTGGCTCCTACGAGCAGTACTTC
TRBV2	.	few	TRBJ1-5	CASRRDGGSNQPQHF	TGTGCCAGCAGGAGGGACGGAGGAAGCAATCAGCCCCAGCATTTT
TRBV28	TRBD1	few	TRBJ2-1	CASVGDSQSEFF	TGTGCCAGCGTCGGGGACAGCCAGAGCGAGTTCTTC
TRBV9	.	few	TRBJ1-1	CASSVVGGGNTEAFF	TGTGCCAGCAGCGTAGTCGGGGGGGGGAACACTGAAGCTTTCTTT
TRBV20-1	TRBD2	once	TRBJ2-2	CSATGTSGNTGELFF	TGCAGTGCTACCGGGACTAGCGGTAACACCGGGGAGCTGTTTTTT
TRBV7-3	TRBD2	many	TRBJ2-3	CASSLSGTVPETQYF	TGTGCCAGCAGCCTTAGCGGGACGGTGCCAGAAACGCAGTATTTT
TRBV7-2	TRBD2	many	TRBJ2-3	CASSFRRESTDTQYF	TGTGCCAGCAGCTTCAGGCGGGAGAGCACAGATACGCAGTATTTT
TRBV6-1	.	.	TRBJ1-2	CASRDLKDYGYTF	TGTGCCAGCAGGGACCTTAAGGACTATGGCTACACCTTC
TRBV7-9	.	few	TRBJ2-2	CASREAGHTGELFF	TGTGCCAGCAGGGAGGCGGGACACACCGGGGAGCTGTTTTTT
TRBV27	.	.	TRBJ1-2	CASRRAGRSVYGYTF	TGTGCCAGCAGACGGGCGGGACGGTCCGTTTATGGCTACACCTTC
TRBV18	.	many	TRBJ2-7	CASSPPDSYEQYF	TGTGCCAGCTCACCACCCGACAGCTACGAGCAGTACTTC
TRBV30	.	many	TRBJ2-2	CAWSVPIAGWGTGELFF	TGTGCCTGGAGTGTCCCAATCGCGGGCTGGGGCACCGGGGAGCTGTTTTTT
TRBV7-8	.	many	TRBJ2-3	CASSFGTRSMDTQYF	TGTGCCAGCAGCTTCGGGACTCGGAGCATGGATACGCAGTATTTT
TRBV29-1	.	few	TRBJ2-3	CSVPSFRDTQYF	TGCAGCGTTCCCAGTTTTCGAGATACGCAGTATTTT
TRBV3-1	.	few	TRBJ2-7	CASSQTDSSSYEQYF	TGTGCCAGCAGCCAGACGGATTCGAGCTCCTACGAGCAGTACTTC
TRBV2	TRBD1	many	TRBJ2-6	CASSERSRGNSGANVLTF	TGTGCCAGCAGTGAACGGAGCAGGGGGAACTCTGGGGCCAACGTCCTGACTTTC
TRBV24-1	.	few	TRBJ2-1	CATSDPGRAYNEQFF	TGTGCCACCAGTGACCCAGGGCGGGCCTACAATGAGCAGTTCTTC
TRBV20-1	TRBD2	many	TRBJ2-1	CSASPGTSGRYNEQFF	TGCAGTGCTAGCCCTGGGACTAGCGGGAGGTACAATGAGCAGTTCTTC
TRBV11-2	.	.	TRBJ2-1	CASSPTRFAVTIEQFF	TGTGCCAGCAGCCCAACCCGGTTTGCGGTGACAATAGAGCAGTTCTTC
TRBV7-9	.	many	TRBJ2-3	CASSLRVGGGTDTQYF	TGTGCCAGCAGCTTGAGGGTTGGCGGGGGCACAGATACGCAGTATTTT
TRBV7-9	.	.	TRBJ2-1	CASSLVAGMGAGSYNEQFF	TGTGCCAGCAGCTTAGTGGCAGGGATGGGAGCGGGCTCCTACAATGAGCAGTTCTTC
TRBV6-2/TRBV6-3	.	few	TRBJ2-5	CASTPGETQYF	TGTGCCAGCACCCCCGGAGAGACCCAGTACTTC